This note documents a single T cell receptor beta chain sequence. Repertoires were generated with immunoSEQ multiplex PCR, while TCRdb's copy carries only in-frame clones and drops some. Of roughly 58,000 clones in the sample, approximately 96% are singletons; the top ten hold approximately 0.073%. These data originate in a study of T cells after somatic rescue of genetic block. Sample: peripheral blood mononuclear cells (PBMCs). The clonotype comes from a child under two years old.

The CDR3 loop reads CASSLAEGLEAFF. The CDR3 DNA sequence: TGTGCCAGCAGCTTAGCAGAAGGGTTGGAAGCTTTCTTT. This chain uses TRBV7-2 with TRBJ1-1; unclear D gene. CDR1 is SGHTA and CDR2 is FQGNSA in the germline V gene. Trimming stripped 0 bases from V and 8 bases from J, with 10 bases between. The CDR3 has 13 amino acids.